Listed here are 32 T cell receptor beta chains from one sample, sequenced in a study of cytomegalovirus exposure and HLA in healthy donors. The study ran its PCR with 60 Vbeta and 13 Jbeta primers. Clones were sequenced by immunoSEQ multiplex PCR, and TCRdb holds only the in-frame ones, with some missing. The repertoire holds about 190,000 clones, about four fifths seen once, with about 6% in the top ten. Sequencing was carried out using PBMCs. The receptors originated from a woman aged 25-40 years in good health and CMV-seropositive.

J is TRBJ2-5 and V is TRBV5-4, with a possible D match to TRBD1 (6 bases). Trimming stripped 4 bases from V and 3 bases from J, with 13 bases between. Germline V lookup: CDR1 SGHNT, CDR2 YYREEE (reference sequence). The CDR3 runs to 14 residues. The DNA for the CDR3 is TGTGCCAGCAGCGCCGTGGACAGAAAAGAGACCCAGTACTTC. It yields the protein CASSAVDRKETQYF. Full variable domain (rest looked up from reference TRBV5-4 and TRBJ2-5): ETGVTQSPTHLIKTRGQQVTLRCSSQSGHNTVSWYQQALGQGPQFIFQYYREEENGRGNFPPRFSGLQFPNYSSELNVNALELDDSALYLCASSAVDRKETQYFGPGTRLLVL.

The chain uses TRBV7-9 and TRBJ2-1; D may be TRBD2 (5 bases). Germline assignment: CDR1 SEHNR and CDR2 FQNEAQ (reference sequence). V was shortened by 5 bases and J by 7 bases, with 21 bases between the two germline ends. CDR3 length equals 16 residues. CDR3 loop: CASSPPDSREGNEQFF. The CDR3 nucleotides are TGTGCCAGCAGCCCACCTGACTCTCGCGAGGGTAATGAGCAGTTCTTC. The entire variable domain, with the rest obtained from reference TRBV7-9 and TRBJ2-1, is as follows: DTGVSQNPRHKITKRGQNVTFRCDPISEHNRLYWYRQTLGQGPEFLTYFQNEAQLEKSRLLSDRFSAERPKGSFSTLEIQRTEQGDSAMYLCASSPPDSREGNEQFFGPGTRLTVL.

The rearrangement links TRBV13 to TRBJ2-2, with D possibly being TRBD1 (6 bases). Per germline, CDR1 PRHDT and CDR2 FYEKMQ (reference sequence). The ends were cut back, 6 bases at V and 0 bases at J, with 20 bases in the middle. CDR3 length: 18 residues. The CDR3 region is CASSPPRTEITNTGELFF. CDR3 in DNA: TGTGCCAGCAGTCCCCCAAGGACAGAGATTACGAACACCGGGGAGCTGTTTTTT.

The rearrangement links TRBV9 to TRBJ2-5; D gene ambiguous. CDR3 length: 14 residues. Germline V CDR1 and CDR2: SGDLS, YYNGEE. The V gene lost 0 bases and the J gene lost 4 bases, with 10 bases spanning the gap. In DNA form, the CDR3 reads TGTGCCAGCAGCGTAGGGATAGCTACAGAGACCCAGTACTTC. This gives the protein CASSVGIATETQYF.

The chain combines TRBV29-1 with TRBJ1-2; 7 positions match TRBD1. Germline V lookup: CDR1 SQVTM, CDR2 ANQGSEA. CDR3 length equals 14 residues. J gave up 4 bases and V 5 bases, and 10 bases lay outside the gene matches. CDR3 residues: CSVLYRDRSYGYTF. CDR3 sequence (DNA): TGCAGCGTTTTATACCGGGACAGAAGCTATGGCTACACCTTC. The whole variable domain, remainder taken from reference TRBV29-1 and TRBJ1-2, is SAVISQKPSRDICQRGTSLTIQCQVDSQVTMMFWYRQQPGQSLTLIATANQGSEATYESGFVIDKFPISRPNLTFSTLTVSNMSPEDSSIYLCSVLYRDRSYGYTFGSGTRLTVV.

The chain is built from TRBV4-3 and TRBJ2-3; 7 bases match TRBD1. The trim removed 0 bases at V and 5 bases at J, leaving 11 bases unmatched. The germline CDR1 and CDR2 sequences are LGHNA and YSLEER. The CDR3 totals 17 residues. The CDR3 DNA follows: TGCGCCAGCAGCCAAGATCCGACAGGGTGGTCCGGAGATACGCAGTATTTT. This translates into CASSQDPTGWSGDTQYF.

The chain joins TRBV14 to TRBJ2-1; D perhaps matches TRBD1 (5 bases). The CDR3 covers 15 residues. Trimming shortened V by 0 bases and J by 4 bases, and 10 bases separated the two germline ends. Germline lookup yields CDR1 SGHDN and CDR2 FVKESK. CDR3 bases: TGTGCCAGCAGCCAAGACGTACAGGCGTACAATGAGCAGTTCTTC. As protein: CASSQDVQAYNEQFF.

CDR3 sequence: CASRASGSLFYNEQFF. Written as DNA, the CDR3 is TGTGCCAGCAGAGCTAGCGGGAGCCTTTTTTACAATGAGCAGTTCTTC. V is TRBV2 and J is TRBJ2-1; 10 bases line up with TRBD2. The trim removed 6 bases at V and 4 bases at J, leaving 9 bases unmatched. The germline CDR1 and CDR2 sequences are SNHLY and FYNNEI. This CDR3 contains 16 residues.

The rearrangement uses TRBV27 and TRBJ1-1; 11 bases are shared with TRBD1. The CDR3 is 13 amino acids. Germline V gene lookup returns CDR1 MNHEY and CDR2 SMNVEV (reference sequence). The junction had 12 bases not matched to a gene; V was cut back by 11 bases and J by 10 bases. CDR3 sequence: CAAGTGGRLVAFF. DNA for the CDR3: TGTGCCGCCGGGACAGGGGGGCGTTTAGTAGCTTTCTTT.

The CDR3 is CASSIRGRLTEAFF. The CDR3 DNA reads TGTGCCAGCAGTATAAGGGGCAGGTTGACTGAAGCTTTCTTT. The J gene is TRBJ1-1, the V gene TRBV28, with D possibly TRBD1 on 5 matching bases. The CDR3 runs to 14 residues. The germline V gene encodes CDR1 MDHEN and CDR2 SYDVKM. The V end was cut by 5 bases, the J end by 5 bases, with 15 bases between. The full variable domain, rest sourced from reference TRBV28 and TRBJ1-1, is DVKVTQSSRYLVKRTGEKVFLECVQDMDHENMFWYRQDPGLGLRLIYFSYDVKMKEKGDIPEGYSVSREKKERFSLILESASTNQTSMYLCASSIRGRLTEAFFGQGTRLTVV.

This chain links TRBV5-4 with TRBJ2-5; 9 bases map to TRBD1. The CDR3 length is 14 residues. Germline values: CDR1 SGHNT, CDR2 YYREEE (reference sequence). The J segment lost 2 bases and the V segment lost 4 bases, leaving 3 bases of the junction unmatched. DNA of the CDR3: TGTGCCAGCAGCGGGGACAGGGTTCAAGAGACCCAGTACTTC. It encodes CASSGDRVQETQYF.

This clone was counted between two and nine times. The J gene is TRBJ1-5, the V gene TRBV19; perhaps TRBD1 as D (6 bases). The CDR3 is 13 amino acids. V was trimmed by 6 bases and J by 4 bases, leaving 10 bases between them. Germline V gene lookup returns CDR1 LNHDA and CDR2 SQIVND (reference sequence). The CDR3, as DNA: TGTGCCAGTAGGGACAGAAATAATCAGCCCCAGCATTTT. Residues: CASRDRNNQPQHF.

This sequence joins TRBV5-6 and TRBJ1-1; 9 nucleotides line up with TRBD1. V shed 4 bases and J 4 bases; nucleotides not matched to a gene: 8. Germline CDR1 and CDR2: SGHDT and YYEEEE. The CDR3 has 15 amino acids. The CDR3 sequence: CASSGTGGFGTEAFF. CDR3 DNA sequence: TGTGCCAGCAGCGGTACAGGGGGCTTCGGCACTGAAGCTTTCTTT.

This clone was seen only once. V and J are TRBV9 and TRBJ1-4; D gene uncertain. The germline gives CDR1 SGDLS, CDR2 YYNGEE. V lost 2 bases and J lost 4, with 12 bases in between. The CDR3 runs 15 residues. This CDR3 reads CASSVSTQFNEKLFF. The CDR3 coding sequence is TGTGCCAGCAGCGTTTCAACACAATTTAATGAAAAACTGTTTTTT.

The chain joins TRBV13 to TRBJ2-2; D is unresolved. V was clipped by 5 bases and J by 6 bases, with 4 bases between them. Germline V gene data show CDR1 as PRHDT and CDR2 as FYEKMQ (reference sequence). CDR3 length: 11 amino acids. The DNA of the CDR3 is TGTGCCAGCAGCCCCGCCGGGGAGCTGTTTTTT. Its protein is CASSPAGELFF.

The V gene is TRBV5-1, the J gene TRBJ1-1; no firm D call. The CDR3 length is 14 residues. Trimming stripped 0 bases from V and 1 base from J, with 7 bases between. CDR1 is SGHRS, CDR2 YFSETQ, per germline. The CDR3 DNA sequence: TGCGCCAGCAGCTTGGGAGGCGGGAACACTGAAGCTTTCTTT. Translating it yields CASSLGGGNTEAFF.

The rearrangement uses TRBV9 and TRBJ1-1; D unclear. V was trimmed by 4 bases and J by 4 bases, leaving 8 bases between them. CDR1 is SGDLS and CDR2 is YYNGEE in the germline V gene. CDR3 size: 12 residues. Here the CDR3 DNA reads TGTGCCAGCAGCACAGAGAGCACTGAAGCTTTCTTT. Translated: CASSTESTEAFF. Supplemented by reference TRBV9 and TRBJ1-1, the full variable domain reads DSGVTQTPKHLITATGQRVTLRCSPRSGDLSVYWYQQSLDQGLQFLIQYYNGEERAKGNILERFSAQQFPDLHSELNLSSLELGDSALYFCASSTESTEAFFGQGTRLTVV.

This clone showed up just once. This sequence joins TRBV6-4 and TRBJ2-1, with 8 bases fitting TRBD2. The germline V gene encodes CDR1 MRHNA and CDR2 SNTAGT. There are 16 residues in the CDR3. Germline trimming cut 0 bases from V and 6 bases from J; bases unmatched to any gene: 7. CDR3 sequence (DNA): TGTGCCAGCAGTGACTCGTCATCCGGGACTAGCAATGAGCAGTTCTTC. Translating gives CASSDSSSGTSNEQFF.

The CDR3 here is CASRVDLTDTQYF. DNA of the CDR3: TGTGCCAGCAGAGTGGACTTAACAGATACGCAGTATTTT. The gene calls are TRBV2 and TRBJ2-3, with D possibly being TRBD2 (5 bases). CDR3 length: 13 residues. V lost 6 bases to trimming and J lost 3 bases, with 10 bases between them. Germline V gene sequence: CDR1 SNHLY, CDR2 FYNNEI.

This chain uses TRBV5-1 with TRBJ2-3; TRBD2 matches 11 bases. Germline V gene data show CDR1 as SGHRS and CDR2 as YFSETQ. This CDR3 is built from 17 residues. The junction had 6 bases not matched to a gene; V was cut back by 1 base and J by 2 bases. The CDR3 protein is CASSLFTSGGNTDTQYF. The CDR3 nucleotides are TGCGCCAGCAGCTTGTTTACTAGCGGGGGAAACACAGATACGCAGTATTTT.

The chain combines TRBV28 with TRBJ1-5, with D possibly being TRBD1 (5 bases). Germline V gene lookup returns CDR1 MDHEN and CDR2 SYDVKM. This CDR3 has 14 residues. Trimming removed 2 bases at V and 3 bases at J, with 8 bases between. CDR3 amino acids: CASSLQGVNQPQHF. The CDR3 DNA reads as TGTGCCAGCAGTTTACAGGGCGTCAATCAGCCCCAGCATTTT.

The rearrangement links TRBV4-2 to TRBJ2-1, with 11 bases fitting TRBD2. Per germline, CDR1 LGHNA and CDR2 YNFKEQ. The CDR3 totals 17 residues. V was clipped by 0 bases and J by 3 bases; unmatched bases: 4. The CDR3 DNA reads TGTGCCAGCAGCCAAGATGGGACTAGCGGAGACTACAATGAGCAGTTCTTC. It encodes CASSQDGTSGDYNEQFF.

The gene calls are TRBV11-2 and TRBJ2-7; tentative D call: TRBD1 (6 bases). The V gene lost 0 bases and the J gene lost 3 bases, with 15 bases spanning the gap. CDR1 is SGHAT, CDR2 FQNNGV, per germline. There are 16 residues in the CDR3. This chain's CDR3 is CASSLEDTGTHYEQYF. The CDR3 coding sequence is TGTGCCAGCAGCTTAGAGGATACCGGGACACACTACGAGCAGTACTTC.

In DNA, the CDR3 is TGTGCCATCAGTGAGGGTTCACGCGGGGAGACCCAGTACTTC. Translating it yields CAISEGSRGETQYF. The V call is TRBV10-3, the J call TRBJ2-5, with a tentative D call TRBD2 (5 bases). CDR3 length: 14 residues. V was pared by 2 bases and J by 5 bases, with 12 bases between. Germline CDR1 reads ENHRY; CDR2 reads SYGVKD.

The V and J genes are TRBV7-2 and TRBJ1-1, with TRBD1 as a possible D gene (5 bases). Germline V gives CDR1 SGHTA, CDR2 FQGNSA. Trimming took 3 bases from V and 3 from J, leaving 11 bases between them. This CDR3 contains 14 residues. CDR3 coding DNA: TGTGCCAGCAGCTTGGGGCGGAGAGACACTGAAGCTTTCTTT. This encodes CASSLGRRDTEAFF.

The chain is built from TRBV5-4 and TRBJ2-1; no clear D. The CDR3 consists of 15 residues. The V end was cut by 4 bases, the J end by 8 bases, with 19 bases between. Germline values: CDR1 SGHNT, CDR2 YYREEE (reference sequence). CDR3 sequence (DNA): TGTGCCAGCAGCCGTCGCGTCGGTCAACTCGATGAGCAGTTCTTC. It specifies CASSRRVGQLDEQFF.

This clone was detected ten times or more. V gene TRBV4-1 combines with J gene TRBJ2-7, with 11 bases aligning to TRBD1. The CDR3 is made up of 15 amino acids. Germline trimming cut 6 bases from V and 3 bases from J; bases unmatched to any gene: 7. In germline, CDR1 is MGHRA, CDR2 YSYEKL. The CDR3 here is CASRRGQGGSYEQYF. CDR3 nucleotides: TGCGCCAGCAGAAGGGGACAGGGGGGAAGCTACGAGCAGTACTTC.

The rearrangement uses TRBV18 and TRBJ2-5; TRBD1 matches at 7 bases. Germline CDR1 reads KGHSH; CDR2 reads LQKENI. V gave up 3 bases and J gave up 2 bases; unmatched junction bases: 9. The CDR3 consists of 16 residues. The CDR3 sequence is CASSPVNRGRQETQYF. CDR3 DNA: TGTGCCAGCTCACCCGTAAACAGGGGACGTCAAGAGACCCAGTACTTC.

The CDR3 sequence is CASSETGFYEQYF. In nucleotides, the CDR3 is TGTGCCAGCAGTGAGACAGGGTTTTACGAGCAGTACTTC. This chain links TRBV25-1 with TRBJ2-7, with 7 positions matching TRBD1. Germline trimming cut 3 bases from V and 4 bases from J; bases unmatched to any gene: 3. Looked up from germline, CDR1 is MGHDK and CDR2 is SYGVNS. The CDR3 is 13 amino acids.

The gene calls are TRBV5-1 and TRBJ2-7; D perhaps matches TRBD1 (5 bases). Germline CDR1 and CDR2: SGHRS and YFSETQ. The CDR3 spans 14 residues. Deletions cut 0 bases from V and 0 bases from J, with 7 bases between. CDR3 sequence: CASSLVGASYEQYF. The CDR3 DNA reads as TGCGCCAGCAGCTTGGTTGGGGCCTCCTACGAGCAGTACTTC. Based on the CDR3 plus reference TRBV5-1 and TRBJ2-7, the full variable domain is KAGVTQTPRYLIKTRGQQVTLSCSPISGHRSVSWYQQTPGQGLQFLFEYFSETQRNKGNFPGRFSGRQFSNSRSEMNVSTLELGDSALYLCASSLVGASYEQYFGPGTRLTVT.

The chain carries TRBV20-1 and TRBJ2-1, with D tentatively TRBD2 (5 bases). The V and J ends lost 6 bases and 10 bases respectively, with 13 bases between them. The CDR3 is 11 amino acids. Germline V gene data show CDR1 as DFQATT and CDR2 as SNEGSKA (reference sequence). The DNA for the CDR3 is TGCAGTGCGGCGAGGGTTGGCGAGCAGTTCTTC. Translation gives CSAARVGEQFF.

The rearrangement uses TRBV2 and TRBJ1-1; 7 bases agree with TRBD1. Unmatched junction bases numbered 6, after V lost 5 bases and J lost 0 bases. CDR1 is SNHLY, CDR2 FYNNEI, per germline. This CDR3 is 15 amino acids long. The CDR3 here is CASSPPTGMNTEAFF. CDR3 sequence (DNA): TGTGCCAGCAGTCCTCCGACAGGGATGAACACTGAAGCTTTCTTT.